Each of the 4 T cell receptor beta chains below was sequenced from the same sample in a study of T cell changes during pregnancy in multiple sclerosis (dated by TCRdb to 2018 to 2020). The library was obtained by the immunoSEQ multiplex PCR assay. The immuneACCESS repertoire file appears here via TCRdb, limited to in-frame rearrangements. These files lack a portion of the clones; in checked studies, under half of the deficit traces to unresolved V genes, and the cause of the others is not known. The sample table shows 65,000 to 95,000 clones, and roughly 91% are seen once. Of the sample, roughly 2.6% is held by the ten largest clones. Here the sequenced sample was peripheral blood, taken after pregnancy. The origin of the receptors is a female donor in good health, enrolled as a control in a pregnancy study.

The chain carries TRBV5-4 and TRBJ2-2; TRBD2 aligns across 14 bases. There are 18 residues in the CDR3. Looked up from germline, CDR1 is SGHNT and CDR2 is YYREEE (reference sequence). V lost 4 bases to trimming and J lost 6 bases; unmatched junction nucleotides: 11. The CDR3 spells CASSLGLAGVDVAGELFF. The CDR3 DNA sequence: TGTGCCAGCAGCCTGGGACTAGCGGGAGTTGATGTTGCCGGGGAGCTGTTTTTT.

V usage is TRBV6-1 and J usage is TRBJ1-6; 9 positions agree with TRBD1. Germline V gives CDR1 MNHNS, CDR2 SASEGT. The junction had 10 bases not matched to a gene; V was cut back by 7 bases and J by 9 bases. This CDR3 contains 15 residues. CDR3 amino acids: CASTASGTGSSPLHF. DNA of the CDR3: TGTGCCAGCACCGCGTCCGGGACAGGGAGTTCACCCCTCCACTTT.

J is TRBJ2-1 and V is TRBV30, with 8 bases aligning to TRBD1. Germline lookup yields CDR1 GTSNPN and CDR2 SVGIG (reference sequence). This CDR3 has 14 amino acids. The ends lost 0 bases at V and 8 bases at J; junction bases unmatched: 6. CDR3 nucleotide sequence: TGTGCCTGGAGTGTACTCAGGGGGCGTGATGAGCAGTTCTTC. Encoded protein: CAWSVLRGRDEQFF.

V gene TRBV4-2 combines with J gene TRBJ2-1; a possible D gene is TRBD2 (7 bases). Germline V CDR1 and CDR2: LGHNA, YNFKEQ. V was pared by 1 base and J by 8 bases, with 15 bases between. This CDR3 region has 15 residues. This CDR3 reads CASSQVWGGADEQFF. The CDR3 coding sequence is TGTGCCAGCAGCCAAGTATGGGGGGGCGCGGATGAGCAGTTCTTC.